Listed here are 29 T cell receptor beta chains from one sample, sequenced in a study of blood T cell repertoires in COVID-19. The data were produced by immunoSEQ multiplex PCR, yet TCRdb's version contains in-frame clones alone and is incomplete. The sample contains approximately 140,000 clones, around 88% of which appear only once. The sample taken for sequencing was PBMCs or T cells enriched from blood (not recorded which). The receptor source for this set is a woman in her forties or fifties who had recovered from COVID-19.

The gene calls are TRBV21-1 and TRBJ2-7; TRBD1, the table's D call, lacks a check against the DNA. TRBV21-1 is noted as a pseudogene. This CDR3 has 18 residues. For the CDR3, the DNA is TGTGCCAGCAGCATAGGGGGCTCAAGTTCCTCCTACCTCGGCGAGCAGTACTTC. It specifies CASSIGGSSSSYLGEQYF.

J is TRBJ2-1 and V is TRBV5-1; weak D call: TRBD1 (7 bases). This CDR3 contains 14 residues. Between the trimmed V and J ends, which lost 0 bases and 6 bases, there was a span of 10 bases. Germline CDR1 is SGHRS and CDR2 is YFSETQ. CDR3 sequence reads: CASSLGQGGNEQFF. The CDR3, as DNA: TGCGCCAGCAGCTTGGGACAGGGAGGCAATGAGCAGTTCTTC.

The V call is TRBV29-1, the J call TRBJ1-2, with D hard to call. V dropped 1 base and J dropped 6 bases, with 12 bases sitting between them. This CDR3 has 13 residues. Germline lookup yields CDR1 SQVTM and CDR2 ANQGSEA. This CDR3 is CSVEARFGDGYTF. DNA for the CDR3: TGCAGCGTTGAAGCCCGATTCGGGGATGGCTACACCTTC.

The V call is TRBV27, the J call TRBJ2-7; 11 positions agree with TRBD1. J gave up 7 bases and V 3 bases, and 8 bases lay outside the gene matches. CDR1 and CDR2 (germline): MNHEY, SMNVEV (reference sequence). The length of the CDR3 is 15 residues. The DNA of the CDR3 is TGTGCCAGCAGTTTGTACGCCGGGACAGGGGGAGAGCAGTACTTC. Protein: CASSLYAGTGGEQYF.

The chain recombines TRBV7-2 with TRBJ2-3, with 10 bases identical to TRBD1. Germline V CDR1 and CDR2: SGHTA, FQGNSA. The CDR3 is made up of 18 amino acids. The V and J ends lost 1 base and 6 bases, in that order; junction bases with no gene match: 13. The CDR3 nucleotides read TGTGCCAGCAGCTTAGAAGCACGACCAAGACAGGGGGCGGATACGCAGTATTTT. Protein sequence: CASSLEARPRQGADTQYF.

A single count supports this clone. The V and J genes are TRBV6-1 and TRBJ1-2; 8 bases are a match to TRBD1. This CDR3 is built from 17 residues. V lost 6 bases and J lost 1; bases outside the gene matches: 13. Germline assignment: CDR1 MNHNS and CDR2 SASEGT. DNA for the CDR3: TGTGCCAGCAGAGAATTGACAGGGGATTCCTTTAACTATGGCTACACCTTC. Its protein is CASRELTGDSFNYGYTF.

The chain uses TRBV3-1 (or the pseudogene TRBV3-2) and TRBJ2-7, with D unresolved. The germline CDR1 and CDR2 sequences are LGHDT and YNNKEL (reference sequence). The CDR3 contains 14 residues. V lost 0 bases to trimming and J lost 2 bases, with 8 bases between them. This CDR3 is CASSQDHRPYEQYF. Here the CDR3 DNA reads TGTGCCAGCAGCCAAGATCACAGACCCTACGAGCAGTACTTC.

The V call is TRBV9, the J call TRBJ2-5, with TRBD1 matching over 12 bases. The CDR3 extends over 16 amino acids. The V gene end was trimmed by 3 bases and the J gene end by 5 bases; junction bases not matched to a gene: 8. Germline V gene lookup returns CDR1 SGDLS and CDR2 YYNGEE. The CDR3 is CASSAGGTGGAETQYF. The DNA of the CDR3 is TGTGCCAGCAGCGCGGGGGGGACAGGGGGCGCGGAGACCCAGTACTTC.

This chain links TRBV28 with TRBJ2-2; TRBD1 matches at 8 bases. The CDR3 length is 15 residues. J gave up 1 base and V 5 bases, and 3 bases lay outside the gene matches. Germline V CDR1 and CDR2: MDHEN, SYDVKM. The CDR3 bases are TGTGCCAGCAGTCCGGGGACAGGGAACACCGGGGAGCTGTTTTTT. It translates to CASSPGTGNTGELFF.

The chain combines TRBV7-8 with TRBJ1-1, with 10 bases aligning to TRBD1. Looked up from germline, CDR1 is SGHVS and CDR2 is FQNEAQ. The CDR3 has 14 residues. J was trimmed by 4 bases and V by 5 bases; bases with no gene match: 4. Here the CDR3 reads CASSEDRGPTEAFF. CDR3 DNA: TGTGCCAGCAGCGAAGACAGGGGGCCCACTGAAGCTTTCTTT.

The sample holds a few counts of this clone. This sequence joins TRBV5-1 and TRBJ1-1, with D unresolved. The CDR3 length is 15 residues. Germline V gene data show CDR1 as SGHRS and CDR2 as YFSETQ. V lost 6 bases and J lost 0, with 15 bases in between. CDR3 loop: CASTSNFALNTEAFF. The CDR3 nucleotides read TGCGCCAGCACGTCTAATTTTGCTTTGAACACTGAAGCTTTCTTT.

The V and J genes are TRBV19 and TRBJ2-2; D is ambiguous. Trimming pared 4 bases from V and 2 bases from J, leaving 17 bases between. Germline V gives CDR1 LNHDA, CDR2 SQIVND (reference sequence). The CDR3 sequence is 17 residues long. DNA for the CDR3: TGTGCCAGTAGTACTCCACCCGACAATACCAACACCGGGGAGCTGTTTTTT. Amino acids: CASSTPPDNTNTGELFF.

The chain links TRBV10-3 to TRBJ1-1; a weak D match, TRBD1 (5 bases). CDR1 and CDR2 (germline): ENHRY, SYGVKD. With 8 bases removed from V and 2 bases from J, the gap between germline ends came to 9 bases. CDR3 length: 12 amino acids. CDR3 DNA: TGTGCCATCCGCGGGGCAAACACTGAAGCTTTCTTT. Translated: CAIRGANTEAFF.

The rearrangement links TRBV15 to TRBJ1-1; TRBD1 agrees at 9 bases. The CDR3 spans 15 residues. V trimming: 1 base; J trimming: 5 bases; junction bases outside the gene matches: 5. The germline gives CDR1 LNHNV, CDR2 YYDKDF (reference sequence). This CDR3 reads CATSRGGQGDTEAFF. The CDR3 DNA reads as TGTGCCACCAGCAGAGGGGGACAGGGAGATACTGAAGCTTTCTTT.

V and J are TRBV15 and TRBJ1-5, with 8 bases fitting TRBD1. Per germline, CDR1 LNHNV and CDR2 YYDKDF (reference sequence). The CDR3 is made up of 19 amino acids. Unmatched junction bases numbered 13, after V lost 1 base and J lost 2 bases. Written as DNA, the CDR3 is TGTGCCACCAGCAGAGTGGGCACAGGGGGGAGGATAGGCAATCAGCCCCAGCATTTT. Its translation: CATSRVGTGGRIGNQPQHF. The complete variable domain, with remaining parts taken from reference TRBV15 and TRBJ1-5, reads DAMVIQNPRYQVTQFGKPVTLSCSQTLNHNVMYWYQQKSSQAPKLLFHYYDKDFNNEADTPDNFQSRRPNTSFCFLDIRSPGLGDTAMYLCATSRVGTGGRIGNQPQHFGDGTRLSIL.

The chain uses TRBV5-4 and TRBJ2-5; D is possibly TRBD1 (5 bases). From germline, CDR1 is SGHNT and CDR2 YYREEE (reference sequence). The CDR3 is 17 amino acids. The V end was cut by 2 bases, the J end by 2 bases, with 19 bases between. The CDR3 DNA sequence: TGTGCCAGCAGCTTTGGGTTGACGAACCCAGGGCAAGAGACCCAGTACTTC. Protein: CASSFGLTNPGQETQYF. Filled out from reference TRBV5-4 and TRBJ2-5, the complete variable domain reads ETGVTQSPTHLIKTRGQQVTLRCSSQSGHNTVSWYQQALGQGPQFIFQYYREEENGRGNFPPRFSGLQFPNYSSELNVNALELDDSALYLCASSFGLTNPGQETQYFGPGTRLLVL.

The CDR3 loop is CASSRQAGYSPLHF. In DNA, the CDR3 is TGTGCCAGCAGCCGACAGGCCGGTTATTCACCCCTCCACTTT. The chain links TRBV27 to TRBJ1-6; weak D call: TRBD1 (6 bases). The CDR3 consists of 14 residues. Germline-derived CDR1 and CDR2 are MNHEY and SMNVEV (reference sequence). The V end lost 6 bases, the J end lost 8 bases, and 14 bases lay between the germline ends.

CDR3 protein: CASSWRAGSYEQYF. The CDR3 DNA sequence: TGTGCCAGCAGCTGGCGAGCGGGGAGCTACGAGCAGTACTTC. This rearrangement joins TRBV7-2 to TRBJ2-7, with 7 bases that match TRBD2. Germline-derived CDR1 and CDR2 are SGHTA and FQGNSA. This CDR3 region has 14 residues. Germline trimming cut 4 bases from V and 3 bases from J; bases unmatched to any gene: 6.

V gene TRBV7-2 combines with J gene TRBJ2-7, with 8 bases fitting TRBD1. Germline-derived CDR1 and CDR2 are SGHTA and FQGNSA. J gave up 2 bases and V 3 bases, and 9 bases lay outside the gene matches. This CDR3 comprises 16 residues. In DNA, the CDR3 is TGTGCCAGCAGCTTGCCCTCCAGGGGGCTGGCCTACGAGCAGTACTTC. This encodes CASSLPSRGLAYEQYF.

This clone was seen only once. The V call is TRBV19, the J call TRBJ2-1; 8 bases agree with TRBD2. Germline V lookup: CDR1 LNHDA, CDR2 SQIVND (reference sequence). Trimming took 3 bases from V and 5 from J; bases not matched to a gene: 6. CDR3 size: 15 residues. The CDR3 reads CASSMGSGGHNEQFF. The CDR3 nucleotides read TGTGCCAGTAGTATGGGCAGCGGGGGACACAATGAGCAGTTCTTC.

CDR3 coding DNA: TGTGCCAGCAGACACAGGGGCGTAGATGGCTACACCTTC. Residues: CASRHRGVDGYTF. The rearrangement joins TRBV6-5 to TRBJ1-2, with 7 bases identical to TRBD1. Germline V gene lookup returns CDR1 MNHEY and CDR2 SVGAGI. This CDR3 region has 13 residues. V shed 6 bases, J shed 6 bases, and the junction held 7 bases outside the gene matches.

CDR3 protein: CASSLYTGIQPQHF. The CDR3 DNA reads as TGTGCCAGCAGCTTGTATACGGGTATCCAGCCCCAGCATTTT. V and J are TRBV5-6 and TRBJ1-5, with unresolved D. CDR1 and CDR2 from the germline V gene are SGHDT and YYEEEE. The CDR3 runs 14 residues. With 1 base removed from V and 7 bases from J, the gap between germline ends came to 12 bases.

This clone was observed a single time. The CDR3 loop reads CASSVAPTGGGLNTEAFF. The DNA of the CDR3 is TGTGCCAGCAGCGTAGCCCCAACAGGGGGCGGACTGAACACTGAAGCTTTCTTT. V is TRBV9 and J is TRBJ1-1; the match to TRBD1 covers 9 bases. The CDR3 spans 18 residues. Germline V lookup: CDR1 SGDLS, CDR2 YYNGEE. Unmatched junction bases numbered 9, after V lost 0 bases and J lost 0 bases.

This chain connects TRBV27 to TRBJ1-2; tentative D call: TRBD1 (6 bases). V shed 6 bases and J shed 6 bases, with 14 bases lying between them. Germline values: CDR1 MNHEY, CDR2 SMNVEV (reference sequence). This CDR3 has 13 residues. CDR3 region: CASRTTGNDGYTF. CDR3 nucleotide sequence: TGTGCCAGCAGGACTACAGGGAACGATGGCTACACCTTC.

The chain employs TRBV7-9 and TRBJ2-1, with D maybe TRBD1 (7 bases). The CDR3 consists of 16 residues. The germline V and J ends were trimmed by 7 bases and 6 bases, with 22 bases remaining between them. CDR1 SEHNR and CDR2 FQNEAQ come from the germline V gene (reference sequence). The CDR3 region has the DNA TGTGCCAGCACCAACCCCGGGAGACAGGGAGGCAATGAGCAGTTCTTC. This codes for CASTNPGRQGGNEQFF.

The chain employs TRBV25-1 and TRBJ2-3; 8 nucleotides align to TRBD1. Germline V lookup: CDR1 MGHDK, CDR2 SYGVNS. V dropped 5 bases and J dropped 4; count of bases not matched to a gene: 5. The CDR3 is made up of 14 amino acids. CDR3 sequence: CASSMRTGSDTQYF. The CDR3 coding sequence is TGTGCCAGCAGTATGCGGACAGGGTCAGATACGCAGTATTTT.

A few counts support this clone. The V gene is TRBV11-3, the J gene TRBJ2-2; 8 bases fit TRBD2. V trimming: 6 bases; J trimming: 6 bases; junction bases outside the gene matches: 3. The CDR3 sequence is 13 residues long. Germline V CDR1 and CDR2: SGHNT, YENEEA. This CDR3 is CASRTGGPGELFF. In DNA, the CDR3 is TGTGCCAGCAGGACGGGGGGGCCCGGGGAGCTGTTTTTT.

The chain recombines TRBV6-5 with TRBJ2-7; 11 nucleotides align to TRBD2. The V segment lost 4 bases and the J segment 2 bases; nucleotides outside the gene matches: 7. The CDR3 spans 16 residues. The germline V gene encodes CDR1 MNHEY and CDR2 SVGAGI. CDR3 sequence (DNA): TGTGCCAGCAGTTCGAGCACTAGCGGGGGAACCTACGAGCAGTACTTC. Residues: CASSSSTSGGTYEQYF.

The chain couples TRBV15 to TRBJ1-4; D may be TRBD1 (5 bases). The V gene lost 0 bases and the J gene lost 8 bases, with 13 bases spanning the gap. Germline V lookup: CDR1 LNHNV, CDR2 YYDKDF (reference sequence). The CDR3 is made up of 15 amino acids. CDR3 coding DNA: TGTGCCACCAGCAGAGATCAGCCGGCAGGGGAAAAACTGTTTTTT. It encodes CATSRDQPAGEKLFF.